This T cell receptor beta chain appears in the sequencing data of a study of response to subunit inactivated influenza vaccine (dated by TCRdb to the late 2010s). Regarding the research as a whole: The study used deep quantitative T cell receptor repertoire profiling to track responses to a trivalent subunit inactivated influenza vaccine. Study-wide findings and limitations: The authors proposed that each seasonal influenza vaccination may bring in only a limited number of new T cells.

Points on this clonotype: What antigen it recognizes has not been identified. Per-nucleotide qualities are absent, and no much larger clonotype sits a single base away.

The library was produced with RT-PCR. For sequencing, an Illumina HiSeq 2500 was employed. TCRdb reprocessed the public reads (quality trimming at Q25 with fastp, clone calling with MiXCR) and kept in-frame beta chains. Each CDR3 protein appears once, grouped with its most common genes and DNA. Present in this sample are around 650,000 distinct CDR3 sequences, 15% to 18% of which were seen just once. In total, the top ten clones hold under 14% of the sample. The source is a man aged 45-60 years who received an inactivated influenza vaccine. Donor details come from another sample of the same person, matched by shared clones. The sample consisted of PBMCs from blood, taken roughly 12 days after vaccination.

The CDR3 reads CASRDGPGNEQFF. The sequenced DNA is TGTGCCAGCAGGGACGGACCGGGCAATGAGCAGTTCTTC. The chain employs TRBV2 and TRBJ2-1, with the D segment identity uncertain. The germline V gene sets CDR1 to SNHLY and CDR2 to FYNNEI. The cysteine opens and the phenylalanine closes a CDR3 of 13 amino acids. The only DNA kept is the CDR3, 39 bases in frame from the first base. V is pared back by 6 bases and J by 6 bases, with 12 bases lying between the germline termini.